The 26 T cell receptor beta chains in this list originate from one sample, sequenced in a study of beta chain features in type 1 diabetes. Expressed TCRB transcripts got sequenced, as all isolated RNA was reverse transcribed. Clones were sequenced by immunoSEQ multiplex PCR, and TCRdb holds only the in-frame ones, with some missing. The sample contains 200,000 to 300,000 clones, roughly 15% of which appear only once. The sequenced sample consisted of naive CD4+ T cells from blood. These receptors all come from a middle-aged woman in good health.

This clone was seen only a few times. DNA of the CDR3: TGTGCCAGCAGACTAGCGGGAGGGGTTGAAGCTTTCTTT. This sequence encodes CASRLAGGVEAFF. The chain combines TRBV6-5 with TRBJ1-1, with D possibly matching TRBD1 (5 bases). Germline-derived CDR1 and CDR2 are MNHEY and SVGAGI. The CDR3 extends over 13 amino acids. V was trimmed by 6 bases and J by 7 bases, leaving 15 bases between them.

The rearrangement joins TRBV5-6 to TRBJ2-7; no clear D gene. Trimming stripped 5 bases from V and 0 bases from J, with 12 bases between. The germline CDR1 and CDR2 sequences are SGHDT and YYEEEE. The CDR3 loop spans 14 amino acids. CDR3 coding DNA: TGTGCCAGCAGATCGACTGACGGCTCCTACGAGCAGTACTTC. It yields the protein CASRSTDGSYEQYF.

The sample holds a few counts of this clone. The chain combines TRBV6-1 with TRBJ2-2, with D maybe TRBD2 (5 bases). In germline, CDR1 is MNHNS, CDR2 SASEGT. V was trimmed by 1 base and J by 0 bases, leaving 9 bases between them. CDR3 length: 16 amino acids. CDR3 DNA: TGTGCCAGCAGTGAAGGACTCGGGACGAACACCGGGGAGCTGTTTTTT. Residues: CASSEGLGTNTGELFF.

This clone was detected a few times. The V call is TRBV25-1, the J call TRBJ1-6; D ambiguous. With 1 base removed from V and 4 bases from J, the gap between germline ends came to 8 bases. The germline V gene has CDR1 MGHDK and CDR2 SYGVNS. This CDR3 is built from 15 residues. This chain's CDR3 is CASSEFGFYNSPLHF. The CDR3 DNA sequence: TGTGCCAGCAGTGAATTCGGGTTTTATAATTCACCCCTCCACTTT.

This clone showed up just a few times. The chain combines TRBV19 with TRBJ2-7; weak D call: TRBD2 (5 bases). This CDR3 has 15 residues. Germline V gene sequence: CDR1 LNHDA, CDR2 SQIVND (reference sequence). Trimming removed 3 bases at V and 2 bases at J, with 14 bases between. CDR3 coding DNA: TGTGCCAGTAGTATTATTGCCCACGGGACCTACGAGCAGTACTTC. It specifies CASSIIAHGTYEQYF.

V and J are TRBV27 and TRBJ1-2; the match to TRBD1 covers 7 bases. CDR1 MNHEY and CDR2 SMNVEV come from the germline V gene (reference sequence). The CDR3 sequence is 16 residues long. Unmatched junction bases numbered 11, after V lost 5 bases and J lost 2 bases. For the CDR3, the DNA is TGTGCCAGCAGTCCCACACCGGGACAGAGAAACTATGGCTACACCTTC. Residues: CASSPTPGQRNYGYTF.

The V gene is TRBV7-2, the J gene TRBJ1-4; TRBD1 aligns across 8 bases. CDR3 length: 16 residues. Germline assignment: CDR1 SGHTA and CDR2 FQGNSA. V lost 5 bases to trimming and J lost 4 bases; unmatched junction nucleotides: 9. This CDR3 is CASSLDRGFLNEKLFF. CDR3 nucleotide sequence: TGTGCCAGCAGCCTCGACAGGGGCTTTCTTAATGAAAAACTGTTTTTT.

This clone was seen a few times. The CDR3 sequence is CASSGRDRVYVNTEAFF. CDR3 DNA: TGTGCCAGCAGCGGAAGGGACAGGGTATATGTGAACACTGAAGCTTTCTTT. V and J are TRBV5-4 and TRBJ1-1, with TRBD1 matching over 9 bases. The germline V gene encodes CDR1 SGHNT and CDR2 YYREEE (reference sequence). V lost 4 bases, J lost 0 bases, and 10 bases stayed unmatched. The CDR3 length is 17 residues.

J is TRBJ2-7 and V is TRBV7-2; weak D call: TRBD2 (5 bases). The V end lost 4 bases, the J end lost 1 base, and 14 bases lay between the germline ends. Germline lookup yields CDR1 SGHTA and CDR2 FQGNSA. This CDR3 spans 15 amino acids. The CDR3 region has the DNA TGTGCCAGCAGCTCCCCTAAGGGAGCGTCCTACGAGCAGTACTTC. It yields the protein CASSSPKGASYEQYF. The variable domain in full, completed from reference TRBV7-2 and TRBJ2-7, reads GAGVSQSPSNKVTEKGKDVELRCDPISGHTALYWYRQSLGQGLEFLIYFQGNSAPDKSGLPSDRFSAERTGGSVSTLTIQRTQQEDSAVYLCASSSPKGASYEQYFGPGTRLTVT.

The CDR3 sequence: CASSLGTGRDGYTF. CDR3 in DNA: TGTGCCAGCAGTTTGGGGACAGGGCGGGATGGCTACACCTTC. The chain recombines TRBV27 with TRBJ1-2, with 9 bases aligning to TRBD1. Germline V gene data show CDR1 as MNHEY and CDR2 as SMNVEV (reference sequence). The trim removed 3 bases at V and 6 bases at J, leaving 5 bases unmatched. The CDR3 covers 14 residues.

This clone was observed a handful of times. The J gene is TRBJ2-7, the V gene TRBV6-5, with TRBD1 matching over 8 bases. There are 14 residues in the CDR3. V lost 7 bases to trimming and J lost 1 base; unmatched junction nucleotides: 6. Germline CDR1 reads MNHEY; CDR2 reads SVGAGI. CDR3 nucleotides: TGTGCCAGCACTGCTGACAGGGGATCCTACGAGCAGTACTTC. The encoded protein is CASTADRGSYEQYF.

The rearrangement uses TRBV11-2 and TRBJ2-7; weak D call: TRBD2 (6 bases). CDR1 and CDR2 (germline): SGHAT, FQNNGV. This CDR3 contains 15 residues. The V end lost 0 bases, the J end lost 3 bases, and 12 bases lay between the germline ends. The CDR3 coding sequence is TGTGCCAGCAGCTTAGAGCGGTTGGGGGGCTACGAGCAGTACTTC. This sequence encodes CASSLERLGGYEQYF.

V gene TRBV5-1 combines with J gene TRBJ2-3, with 9 positions matching TRBD2. The CDR3 covers 15 residues. V dropped 4 bases and J dropped 2; count of bases not matched to a gene: 5. Per the germline V gene, CDR1 is SGHRS and CDR2 is YFSETQ. Written as DNA, the CDR3 is TGCGCCAGCAGCGGGGGACTAGCCCACACAGATACGCAGTATTTT. It encodes CASSGGLAHTDTQYF.

This chain links TRBV19 with TRBJ1-6; D not resolved. The CDR3 loop spans 13 amino acids. CDR1 is LNHDA and CDR2 is SQIVND in the germline V gene (reference sequence). The V gene lost 3 bases and the J gene lost 7 bases, with 7 bases spanning the gap. In DNA form, the CDR3 reads TGTGCCAGTAGTATTACAGCAAATTCACCCCTCCACTTT. It encodes CASSITANSPLHF. The entire variable domain, with the rest obtained from reference TRBV19 and TRBJ1-6, is as follows: DGGITQSPKYLFRKEGQNVTLSCEQNLNHDAMYWYRQDPGQGLRLIYYSQIVNDFQKGDIAEGYSVSREKKESFPLTVTSAQKNPTAFYLCASSITANSPLHFGNGTRLTVT.

The table lists this clone with a few counts. This chain uses TRBV11-2 with TRBJ2-7; no reliable D call. This CDR3 region has 13 residues. V lost 0 bases and J 3 bases, leaving 6 bases between the germline ends. The germline CDR1 and CDR2 sequences are SGHAT and FQNNGV. CDR3 nucleotides: TGTGCCAGCAGCTTAGAGGCGGTCTACGAGCAGTACTTC. Protein: CASSLEAVYEQYF.

This chain links TRBV10-3 with TRBJ2-5; the D gene is possibly TRBD1 (6 bases). Trimming removed 0 bases at V and 5 bases at J, with 7 bases between. From germline, CDR1 is ENHRY and CDR2 SYGVKD. CDR3 size: 13 residues. The DNA for the CDR3 is TGTGCCATCAGTGAGTCTAGGGGGGAGACCCAGTACTTC. Its protein product is CAISESRGETQYF.

A note on this clone: One end of the junction is discordant with germline, which a read error may explain. The rearrangement uses TRBV6-5 and TRBJ1-2; 8 positions match TRBD1. CDR3 size: 15 residues. Germline V CDR1 and CDR2: MNHEY, SVGAGI. The CDR3 coding sequence is TGTGCCAGCAGTTACGCAACAGGGGGAGGCTATGTCTACACCTTC. Translation: CASSYATGGGYVYTF.

The chain joins TRBV5-4 to TRBJ1-2, with a weak D call TRBD1 (6 bases). V lost 0 bases, J lost 4 bases, and 13 bases lay in between. This CDR3 has 15 amino acids. The germline V gene has CDR1 SGHNT and CDR2 YYREEE (reference sequence). The CDR3 spells CASSLGQGPIYGYTF. Written as DNA, the CDR3 is TGTGCCAGCAGCTTGGGGCAGGGGCCTATCTATGGCTACACCTTC. The variable domain in full, with the rest retrieved from reference TRBV5-4 and TRBJ1-2, is ETGVTQSPTHLIKTRGQQVTLRCSSQSGHNTVSWYQQALGQGPQFIFQYYREEENGRGNFPPRFSGLQFPNYSSELNVNALELDDSALYLCASSLGQGPIYGYTFGSGTRLTVV.

The CDR3 DNA reads TGTGCCAGCAGCCGATGGGGGCGATCGAACACCGGGGAGCTGTTTTTT. Amino acid sequence: CASSRWGRSNTGELFF. The genes are TRBV7-8 and TRBJ2-2, with D possibly being TRBD1 (6 bases). CDR1 and CDR2 (germline): SGHVS, FQNEAQ. V was pared by 5 bases and J by 0 bases, with 13 bases between. The CDR3 runs 16 residues.

This chain's CDR3 is CASSLVGGVSREQYF. As DNA, the CDR3 is TGTGCCAGCAGCTTAGTGGGCGGGGTTAGCCGGGAGCAGTACTTC. V usage is TRBV7-2 and J usage is TRBJ2-7; D perhaps matches TRBD2 (6 bases). The V gene's germline CDR1 is SGHTA and CDR2 FQGNSA. The CDR3 is 15 residues long. Trimming shortened V by 1 base and J by 7 bases, and 17 bases separated the two germline ends.

This clone was picked up a small number of times. The rearrangement uses TRBV5-1 and TRBJ2-3, with 9 bases that match TRBD1. The CDR3 loop spans 13 amino acids. The trim removed 4 bases at V and 13 bases at J, leaving 10 bases unmatched. Germline CDR1 and CDR2: SGHRS and YFSETQ. The CDR3 is CASSPRTGTGKYF. The CDR3 region has the DNA TGCGCCAGCAGCCCGCGAACCGGGACAGGGAAGTATTTT.

Concerning this clone: The same CDR3 can be traced to other DNA sequences in this sample. V gene TRBV18 combines with J gene TRBJ2-5; D perhaps matches TRBD2 (5 bases). Germline loops: CDR1 KGHSH, CDR2 LQKENI. The CDR3 totals 14 residues. The V gene lost 0 bases and the J gene lost 1 base, with 6 bases spanning the gap. CDR3 residues: CASSPPGSQETQYF. The DNA for the CDR3 is TGTGCCAGCTCACCACCGGGGAGCCAAGAGACCCAGTACTTC.

V and J are TRBV18 and TRBJ1-3; a weak D match, TRBD1 (6 bases). The CDR3 loop spans 15 amino acids. Germline V gene sequence: CDR1 KGHSH, CDR2 LQKENI. V was shortened by 0 bases and J by 4 bases, with 10 bases between the two germline ends. The CDR3 bases are TGTGCCAGCTCACCACCGGGGGCCGTCGGAAACACCATATATTTT. Amino acids: CASSPPGAVGNTIYF.

This clone has a handful of counts. This chain joins TRBV11-2 and TRBJ2-1; possibly TRBD1 for D (5 bases). Trimming left V 5 bases short and J 5 bases short, with 16 bases between. The CDR3 spans 15 residues. CDR1 is SGHAT and CDR2 is FQNNGV in the germline V gene. The CDR3 sequence is CASSPPGSGNNEQFF. In DNA, the CDR3 is TGTGCCAGCAGCCCACCAGGGTCTGGGAACAATGAGCAGTTCTTC.

V gene TRBV7-8 combines with J gene TRBJ2-3, with 15 nucleotides matching TRBD2. Trimming at V came to 5 bases and at J to 5 bases, leaving 2 bases not matched to a gene. In germline, CDR1 is SGHVS, CDR2 FQNEAQ. The CDR3 sequence is 15 residues long. For the CDR3, the DNA is TGTGCCAGCAGCCGGGGACTAGCGGGGGGAGATACGCAGTATTTT. Amino acid sequence: CASSRGLAGGDTQYF. Full variable domain (rest looked up from reference TRBV7-8 and TRBJ2-3): GAGVSQSPRYKVAKRGQDVALRCDPISGHVSLFWYQQALGQGPEFLTYFQNEAQLDKSGLPSDRFFAERPEGSVSTLKIQRTQQEDSAVYLCASSRGLAGGDTQYFGPGTRLTVL.

This clone was seen more than once but under ten times. The chain links TRBV2 to TRBJ1-2; weak D call: TRBD1 (6 bases). The CDR3 consists of 14 residues. The germline gives CDR1 SNHLY, CDR2 FYNNEI. The V and J ends lost 4 bases and 2 bases respectively, with 11 bases between them. Here the CDR3 DNA reads TGTGCCAGCAGTGGAGCCCAGGGGAACTATGGCTACACCTTC. Its translation: CASSGAQGNYGYTF.